The 21 T cell receptor beta chains reported below all come from one sample, sequenced in a study of T cell repertoires in cytomegalovirus infection. MiXCR, run by TCRdb on the reads, gives a single entry per CDR3 protein. The sample lists under 200,000 distinct CDR3 sequences; roughly 28% were seen once. Source material: PBMCs. These receptors all come from a human donor in good health (CMV status not recorded). Some clones in this sample may be carry-over from other donors' samples.

The gene calls are TRBV5-1 and TRBJ2-2; TRBD2 agrees at 11 bases. CDR1 is SGHRS, CDR2 YFSETQ, per germline. This CDR3 spans 17 amino acids. V shed 4 bases, J shed 6 bases, and the junction held 11 bases outside the gene matches. The CDR3 loop reads CASSPLAGGQAAGELFF. DNA of the CDR3: TGCGCCAGCAGCCCGTTAGCGGGGGGGCAAGCGGCCGGGGAGCTGTTTTTT. The variable domain in full, with the rest retrieved from reference TRBV5-1 and TRBJ2-2, is KAGVTQTPRYLIKTRGQQVTLSCSPISGHRSVSWYQQTPGQGLQFLFEYFSETQRNKGNFPGRFSGRQFSNSRSEMNVSTLELGDSALYLCASSPLAGGQAAGELFFGEGSRLTVL.

The genes are TRBV29-1 and TRBJ1-2; TRBD1 aligns across 7 bases. The CDR3 runs 12 residues. The junction had 6 bases not matched to a gene; V was cut back by 7 bases and J by 4 bases. Germline V lookup: CDR1 SQVTM, CDR2 ANQGSEA. CDR3 loop: CSAGGQLYGYTF. The CDR3 region has the DNA TGCAGCGCAGGGGGACAGCTCTATGGCTACACCTTC. The entire variable domain, with the rest obtained from reference TRBV29-1 and TRBJ1-2, is as follows: SAVISQKPSRDICQRGTSLTIQCQVDSQVTMMFWYRQQPGQSLTLIATANQGSEATYESGFVIDKFPISRPNLTFSTLTVSNMSPEDSSIYLCSAGGQLYGYTFGSGTRLTVV.

This clonotype was seen just once. V gene TRBV7-3 combines with J gene TRBJ2-2, with 10 bases matching TRBD1. CDR1 is SGHTA and CDR2 is FQGTGA in the germline V gene. This CDR3 has 18 residues. The V segment lost 5 bases and the J segment 3 bases; nucleotides outside the gene matches: 12. CDR3 sequence: CASSRQGAMIGDTGELFF. In DNA, the CDR3 is TGTGCCAGCAGCCGACAGGGGGCTATGATTGGTGACACCGGGGAGCTGTTTTTT.

Only a few counts were recorded for this clonotype. The V call is TRBV18, the J call TRBJ2-5; D unclear. V was cut by 2 bases and J by 4 bases, with 11 bases left in between. From germline, CDR1 is KGHSH and CDR2 LQKENI. This CDR3 region has 14 residues. The CDR3 coding sequence is TGTGCCAGCTCACCAATGCAGGAACGAGAGACCCAGTACTTC. It encodes CASSPMQERETQYF.

This clonotype showed up just a few times. CDR3 in amino acids: CAWRRGQGVSGSSAMGNQPQHF. CDR3 nucleotide sequence: TGTGCCTGGAGGCGGGGACAGGGGGTCTCGGGGTCCTCTGCAATGGGCAATCAGCCCCAGCATTTT. J is TRBJ1-5 and V is TRBV30; TRBD1 agrees at 11 bases. Germline trimming cut 3 bases from V and 2 bases from J; bases unmatched to any gene: 24. CDR1 is GTSNPN, CDR2 SVGIG, per germline (reference sequence). CDR3 length: 22 amino acids.

J is TRBJ2-1 and V is TRBV15, with D possibly being TRBD2 (5 bases). Germline-derived CDR1 and CDR2 are LNHNV and YYDKDF (reference sequence). V was cut by 5 bases and J by 4 bases, with 12 bases left in between. The CDR3 spans 14 residues. The CDR3 nucleotides read TGTGCCACCAGCCCCGGGGTAGGGTACAATGAGCAGTTCTTC. Amino acids: CATSPGVGYNEQFF.

This clonotype appeared a few times. This chain joins TRBV6-5 and TRBJ1-1, with no clear D. Trimming shortened V by 0 bases and J by 5 bases, and 10 bases separated the two germline ends. Germline V lookup: CDR1 MNHEY, CDR2 SVGAGI. The CDR3 runs to 14 residues. The CDR3 region is CASSYSGSWTEAFF. The CDR3 bases are TGTGCCAGCAGTTACTCGGGCAGTTGGACTGAAGCTTTCTTT.

This clonotype came up many times. The chain recombines TRBV25-1 with TRBJ1-1; D ambiguous. With 7 bases removed from V and 8 bases from J, the gap between germline ends came to 14 bases. CDR1 and CDR2 from the germline V gene are MGHDK and SYGVNS. The length of the CDR3 is 12 residues. CDR3 in amino acids: CASKRKVGEAFF. DNA of the CDR3: TGTGCCAGCAAACGAAAAGTGGGGGAAGCTTTCTTT.

The table lists this clonotype with a few counts. This chain uses TRBV7-9 with TRBJ1-6; 8 positions match TRBD1. This CDR3 has 14 amino acids. Germline V lookup: CDR1 SEHNR, CDR2 FQNEAQ (reference sequence). V lost 5 bases and J lost 15; bases outside the gene matches: 12. This CDR3 reads CASSLGTGVPRLHF. For the CDR3, the DNA is TGTGCCAGCAGCCTCGGGACAGGAGTCCCGCGCCTCCACTTT.

This clonotype was picked up a small number of times. The chain uses TRBV2 and TRBJ1-6; no definite D call. Germline CDR1 reads SNHLY; CDR2 reads FYNNEI. The ends were cut back, 6 bases at V and 7 bases at J, with 7 bases in the middle. This CDR3 has 12 amino acids. This chain's CDR3 is CASRWINSPLHF. The CDR3 DNA reads as TGTGCCAGCAGGTGGATAAATTCACCCCTCCACTTT.

This clonotype was detected only a few times. The chain carries TRBV29-1 and TRBJ2-2, with D unclear. The germline V gene has CDR1 SQVTM and CDR2 ANQGSEA. CDR3 length: 13 residues. V lost 4 bases and J lost 5, with 11 bases in between. CDR3 region: CSVVVRVTGELFF. DNA for the CDR3: TGCAGCGTTGTGGTACGGGTAACCGGGGAGCTGTTTTTT.

The chain joins TRBV29-1 to TRBJ1-5; D is perhaps TRBD1 (5 bases). Between the trimmed V and J ends, which lost 5 bases and 3 bases, there was a span of 17 bases. The germline V gene encodes CDR1 SQVTM and CDR2 ANQGSEA. The CDR3 spans 15 residues. The CDR3 DNA is TGCAGCGTTCAAACAGGAATTAGTTCCAATCAGCCCCAGCATTTT. Translation: CSVQTGISSNQPQHF.

The chain combines TRBV5-5 with TRBJ1-1; D gene unclear. This CDR3 has 15 residues. Germline loops: CDR1 SGHKS, CDR2 YYEKEE (reference sequence). Trimming pared 4 bases from V and 2 bases from J, leaving 15 bases between. The CDR3 region has the DNA TGTGCCAGCAGCAACAGAGATAAGGGAAACACTGAAGCTTTCTTT. It codes for CASSNRDKGNTEAFF.

CDR3: CASSLEQDAGELFF. The CDR3 region has the DNA TGTGCCAGCAGCTTGGAACAGGACGCCGGGGAGCTGTTTTTT. The V and J genes are TRBV5-4 and TRBJ2-2; a weak D match, TRBD1 (5 bases). In germline, CDR1 is SGHNT, CDR2 YYREEE (reference sequence). Trimming took 0 bases from V and 6 from J, leaving 9 bases between them. The CDR3 is made up of 14 amino acids.

This clonotype was found a few times. The chain combines TRBV6-6 with TRBJ1-5; D gene uncertain. With 4 bases removed from V and 4 bases from J, the gap between germline ends came to 8 bases. Germline CDR1 reads MNHNY; CDR2 reads SVGAGI (reference sequence). This CDR3 is built from 13 residues. CDR3 sequence (DNA): TGTGCCAGCAGTTTGCAGTGGAATCAGCCCCAGCATTTT. This encodes CASSLQWNQPQHF.

This chain joins TRBV12-3 or TRBV12-4 and TRBJ1-5; D perhaps matches TRBD1 (6 bases). The V end was cut by 5 bases, the J end by 6 bases, with 17 bases between. The CDR3 contains 15 residues. The CDR3 protein is CASSRERGVGQPQHF. CDR3 DNA sequence: TGTGCCAGCAGTCGTGAAAGGGGGGTTGGTCAGCCCCAGCATTTT.

This clonotype appeared many times. The rearrangement joins TRBV7-8 to TRBJ2-5; 13 bases are shared with TRBD2. The V gene end was trimmed by 1 base and the J gene end by 5 bases; junction bases not matched to a gene: 7. Looked up from germline, CDR1 is SGHVS and CDR2 is FQNEAQ. The CDR3 covers 17 residues. CDR3 nucleotides: TGTGCCAGCAGCTTAGTACTAGCGGGGGGGCCCGGGGAGACCCAGTACTTC. Translating it yields CASSLVLAGGPGETQYF.

The chain links TRBV3-1 to TRBJ2-7; D may correspond to TRBD1 or TRBD2 (6 bases each). V was clipped by 3 bases and J by 4 bases, with 25 bases between them. The CDR3 totals 18 residues. Germline values: CDR1 LGHDT, CDR2 YNNKEL (reference sequence). The CDR3 protein is CASSQEGQGFGGVYEQYF. DNA of the CDR3: TGTGCCAGCAGCCAGGAGGGACAAGGGTTCGGTGGAGTATACGAGCAGTACTTC.

This chain connects TRBV11-2 to TRBJ2-7; tentative D call: TRBD1 (5 bases). Deletions cut 1 base from V and 7 bases from J, with 17 bases between. The CDR3 loop spans 15 amino acids. Germline V CDR1 and CDR2: SGHAT, FQNNGV. The DNA of the CDR3 is TGTGCCAGCAGCTTAGGAACGGTTTACTCAGGGGAGCAGTACTTC. It translates to CASSLGTVYSGEQYF.

This clonotype was counted between two and nine times. V gene TRBV7-4 combines with J gene TRBJ1-5; a possible D gene is TRBD1 (6 bases). CDR1 is SGHVT, CDR2 SQSDAQ, per germline. The CDR3 is made up of 15 amino acids. With 5 bases removed from V and 0 bases from J, the gap between germline ends came to 11 bases. CDR3 in DNA: TGTGCCAGCAGCGCTAGACAGGTTAGCAATCAGCCCCAGCATTTT. It codes for CASSARQVSNQPQHF.

The chain uses TRBV25-1 and TRBJ1-1; 9 nucleotides agree with TRBD1. Trimming at V came to 5 bases and at J to 4 bases, leaving 8 bases not matched to a gene. Germline lookup yields CDR1 MGHDK and CDR2 SYGVNS. This CDR3 is 15 amino acids long. This CDR3 is CASSSQGQGGTEAFF. CDR3 bases: TGTGCCAGCAGTTCTCAGGGACAGGGCGGCACTGAAGCTTTCTTT.